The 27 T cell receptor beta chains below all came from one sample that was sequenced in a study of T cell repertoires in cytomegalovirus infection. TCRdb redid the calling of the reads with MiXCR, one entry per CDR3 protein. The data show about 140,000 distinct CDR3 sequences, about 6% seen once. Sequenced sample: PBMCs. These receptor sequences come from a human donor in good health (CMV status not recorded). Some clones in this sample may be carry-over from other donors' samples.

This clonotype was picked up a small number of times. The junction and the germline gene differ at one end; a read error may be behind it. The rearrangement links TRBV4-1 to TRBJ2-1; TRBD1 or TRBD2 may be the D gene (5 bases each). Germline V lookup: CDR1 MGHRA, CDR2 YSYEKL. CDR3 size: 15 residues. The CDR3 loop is CASTRDPLYYNEQFF. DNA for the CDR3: TGTGCCAGCACCCGGGACCCGCTATACTACAATGAGCAGTTCTTC.

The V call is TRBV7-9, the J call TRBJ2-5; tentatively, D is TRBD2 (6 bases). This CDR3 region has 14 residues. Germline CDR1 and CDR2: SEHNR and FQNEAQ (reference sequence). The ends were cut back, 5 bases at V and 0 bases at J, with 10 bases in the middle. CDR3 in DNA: TGTGCCAGCAGCCCCCGGGACTACCAAGAGACCCAGTACTTC. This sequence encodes CASSPRDYQETQYF.

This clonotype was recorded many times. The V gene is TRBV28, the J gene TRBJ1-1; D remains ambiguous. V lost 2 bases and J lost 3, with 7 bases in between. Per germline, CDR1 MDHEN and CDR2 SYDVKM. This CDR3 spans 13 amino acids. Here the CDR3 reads CASSLLRDTEAFF. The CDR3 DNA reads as TGTGCCAGCAGTTTACTTCGGGACACTGAAGCTTTCTTT.

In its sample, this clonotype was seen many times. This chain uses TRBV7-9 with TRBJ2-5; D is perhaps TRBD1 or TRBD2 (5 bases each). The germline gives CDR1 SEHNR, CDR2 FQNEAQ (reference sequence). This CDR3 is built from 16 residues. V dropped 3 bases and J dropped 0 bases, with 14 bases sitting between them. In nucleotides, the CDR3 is TGTGCCAGCAGCTTGGGGGAGAAGCTGTACCAAGAGACCCAGTACTTC. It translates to CASSLGEKLYQETQYF.

The CDR3 is CASEVGPDKAKNIQYF. In DNA, the CDR3 is TGTGCTAGTGAGGTGGGGCCGGACAAAGCCAAAAACATTCAGTACTTC. V and J are TRBV12-5 and TRBJ2-4, with a tentative D call TRBD1 (5 bases). Trimming stripped 7 bases from V and 0 bases from J, with 16 bases between. This CDR3 is built from 16 residues. Per the germline V gene, CDR1 is LGHNT and CDR2 is FRNRAP.

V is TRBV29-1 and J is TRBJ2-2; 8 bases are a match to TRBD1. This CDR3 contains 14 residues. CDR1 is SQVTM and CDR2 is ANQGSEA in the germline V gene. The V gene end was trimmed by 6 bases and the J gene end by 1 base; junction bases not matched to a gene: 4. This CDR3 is CSVGGQGNTGELFF. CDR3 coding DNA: TGCAGCGTGGGTGGACAGGGGAACACCGGGGAGCTGTTTTTT.

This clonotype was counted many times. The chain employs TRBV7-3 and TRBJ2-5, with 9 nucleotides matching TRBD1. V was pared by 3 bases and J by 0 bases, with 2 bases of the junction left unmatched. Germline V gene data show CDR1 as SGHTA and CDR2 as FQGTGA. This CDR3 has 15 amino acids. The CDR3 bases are TGTGCCAGCAGCTTGGGGGACAGGGACCAAGAGACCCAGTACTTC. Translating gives CASSLGDRDQETQYF.

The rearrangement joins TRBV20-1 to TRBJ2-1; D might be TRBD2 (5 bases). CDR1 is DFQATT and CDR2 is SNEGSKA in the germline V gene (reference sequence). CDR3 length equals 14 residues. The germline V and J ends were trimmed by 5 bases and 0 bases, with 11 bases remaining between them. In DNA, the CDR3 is TGCAGTGCTCTCGGGGAGAGCTCCTACAATGAGCAGTTCTTC. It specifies CSALGESSYNEQFF.

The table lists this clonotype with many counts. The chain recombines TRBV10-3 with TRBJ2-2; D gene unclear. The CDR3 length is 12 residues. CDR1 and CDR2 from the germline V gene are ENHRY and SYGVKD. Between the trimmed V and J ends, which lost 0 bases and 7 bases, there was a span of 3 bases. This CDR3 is CAISESIGELFF. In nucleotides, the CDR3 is TGTGCCATCAGTGAGTCCATCGGGGAGCTGTTTTTT.

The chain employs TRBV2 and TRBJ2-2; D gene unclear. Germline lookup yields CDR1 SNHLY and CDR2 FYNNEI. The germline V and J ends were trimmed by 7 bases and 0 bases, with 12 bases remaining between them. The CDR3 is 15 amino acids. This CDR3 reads CASKLSSTNTGELFF. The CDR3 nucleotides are TGTGCCAGCAAGCTCAGCAGCACGAACACCGGGGAGCTGTTTTTT.

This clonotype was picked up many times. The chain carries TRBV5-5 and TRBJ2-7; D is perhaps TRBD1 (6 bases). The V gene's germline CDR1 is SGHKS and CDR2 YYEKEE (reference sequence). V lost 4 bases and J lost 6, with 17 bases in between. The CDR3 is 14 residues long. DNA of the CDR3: TGTGCCAGCAGCGACAGGATTGGGGACGGCGAGCAGTACTTC. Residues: CASSDRIGDGEQYF.

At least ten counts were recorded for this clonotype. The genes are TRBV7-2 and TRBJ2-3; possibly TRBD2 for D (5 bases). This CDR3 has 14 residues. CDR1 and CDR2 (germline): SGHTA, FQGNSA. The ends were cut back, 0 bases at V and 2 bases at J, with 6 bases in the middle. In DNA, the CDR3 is TGTGCCAGCAGCTTAGCGGAGGCCACAGATACGCAGTATTTT. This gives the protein CASSLAEATDTQYF.

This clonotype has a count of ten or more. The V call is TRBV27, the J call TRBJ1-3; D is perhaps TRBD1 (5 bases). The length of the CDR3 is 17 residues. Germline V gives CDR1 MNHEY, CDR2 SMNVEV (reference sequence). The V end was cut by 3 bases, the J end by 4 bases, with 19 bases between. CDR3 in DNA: TGTGCCAGCAGTTTGAACCGCCCAGGGATAAGCGGAAACACCATATATTTT. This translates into CASSLNRPGISGNTIYF.

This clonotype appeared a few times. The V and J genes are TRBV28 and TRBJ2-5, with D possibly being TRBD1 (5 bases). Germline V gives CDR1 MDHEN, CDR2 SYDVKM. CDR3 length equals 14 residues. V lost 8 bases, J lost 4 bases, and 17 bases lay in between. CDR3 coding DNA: TGTGCCAGCGCTCAACCAGGGCTGGGAGAGACCCAGTACTTC. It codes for CASAQPGLGETQYF. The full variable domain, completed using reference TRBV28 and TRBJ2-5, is DVKVTQSSRYLVKRTGEKVFLECVQDMDHENMFWYRQDPGLGLRLIYFSYDVKMKEKGDIPEGYSVSREKKERFSLILESASTNQTSMYLCASAQPGLGETQYFGPGTRLLVL.

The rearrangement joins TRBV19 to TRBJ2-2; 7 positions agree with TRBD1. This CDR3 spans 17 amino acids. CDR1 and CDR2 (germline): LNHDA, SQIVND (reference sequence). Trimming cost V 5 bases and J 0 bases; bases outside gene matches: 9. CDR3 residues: CASSLPQGTANTGELFF. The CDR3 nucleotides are TGTGCCAGTAGTCTCCCCCAGGGGACAGCGAACACCGGGGAGCTGTTTTTT.

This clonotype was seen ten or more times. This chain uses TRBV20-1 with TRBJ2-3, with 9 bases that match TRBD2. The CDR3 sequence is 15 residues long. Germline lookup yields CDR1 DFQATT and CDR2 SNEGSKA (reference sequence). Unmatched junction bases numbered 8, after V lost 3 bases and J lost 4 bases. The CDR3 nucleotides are TGCAGTGCTAGTTCTACGCGGGGGGGCCCAGATACGCAGTATTTT. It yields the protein CSASSTRGGPDTQYF.

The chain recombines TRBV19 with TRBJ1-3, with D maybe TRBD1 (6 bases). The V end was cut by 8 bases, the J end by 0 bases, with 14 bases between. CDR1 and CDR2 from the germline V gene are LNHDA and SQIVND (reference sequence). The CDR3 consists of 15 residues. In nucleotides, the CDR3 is TGTGCCAGTGCCAGGGGAGAATACTCTGGAAACACCATATATTTT. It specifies CASARGEYSGNTIYF.

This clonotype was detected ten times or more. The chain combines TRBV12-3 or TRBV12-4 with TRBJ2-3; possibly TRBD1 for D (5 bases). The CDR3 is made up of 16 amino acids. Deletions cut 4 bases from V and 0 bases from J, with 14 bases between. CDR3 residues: CASSSPAGASTDTQYF. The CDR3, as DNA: TGTGCCAGCAGTTCCCCCGCTGGGGCTAGCACAGATACGCAGTATTTT.

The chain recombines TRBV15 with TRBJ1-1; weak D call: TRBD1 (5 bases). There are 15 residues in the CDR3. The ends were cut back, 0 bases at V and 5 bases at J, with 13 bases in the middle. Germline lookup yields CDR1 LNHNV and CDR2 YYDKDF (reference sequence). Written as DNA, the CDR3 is TGTGCCACCAGCAGAGACCGGGGGAGAAAGACTGAAGCTTTCTTT. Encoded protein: CATSRDRGRKTEAFF.

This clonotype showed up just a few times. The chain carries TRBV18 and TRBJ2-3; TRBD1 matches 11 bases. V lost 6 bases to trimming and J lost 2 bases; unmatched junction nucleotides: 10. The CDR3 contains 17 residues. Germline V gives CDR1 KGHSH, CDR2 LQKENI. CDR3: CASSTSPGQGVTDTQYF. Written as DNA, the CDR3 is TGTGCCAGCTCTACCTCACCGGGACAGGGGGTCACAGATACGCAGTATTTT.

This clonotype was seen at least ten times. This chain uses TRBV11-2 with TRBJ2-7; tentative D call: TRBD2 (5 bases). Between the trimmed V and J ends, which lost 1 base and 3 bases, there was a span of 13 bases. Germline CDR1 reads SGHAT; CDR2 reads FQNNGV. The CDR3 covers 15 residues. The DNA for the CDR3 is TGTGCCAGCAGCTTAGTTGCGGGCGGCCGCTACGAGCAGTACTTC. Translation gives CASSLVAGGRYEQYF. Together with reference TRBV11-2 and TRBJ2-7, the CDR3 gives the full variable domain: EAGVAQSPRYKIIEKRQSVAFWCNPISGHATLYWYQQILGQGPKLLIQFQNNGVVDDSQLPKDRFSAERLKGVDSTLKIQPAKLEDSAVYLCASSLVAGGRYEQYFGPGTRLTVT.

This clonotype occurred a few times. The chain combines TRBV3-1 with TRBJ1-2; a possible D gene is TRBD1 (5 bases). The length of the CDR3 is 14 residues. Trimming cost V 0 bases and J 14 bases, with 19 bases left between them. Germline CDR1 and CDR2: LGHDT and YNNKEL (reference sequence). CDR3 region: CASSQDAGPLHSTF. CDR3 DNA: TGTGCCAGCAGCCAAGATGCAGGGCCGCTCCACTCTACCTTC.

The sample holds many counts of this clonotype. DNA of the CDR3: TGTGCCAGCAGTACGGGGGGCCTGGACACCGGGGAGCTGTTTTTT. It is translated as CASSTGGLDTGELFF. This sequence joins TRBV7-3 and TRBJ2-2, with a possible D match to TRBD2 (7 bases). The CDR3 extends over 15 amino acids. V lost 6 bases and J 3 bases, leaving 14 bases between the germline ends. Per the germline V gene, CDR1 is SGHTA and CDR2 is FQGTGA. Combining the CDR3 with reference TRBV7-3 and TRBJ2-2 gives the whole variable domain GAGVSQTPSNKVTEKGKYVELRCDPISGHTALYWYRQSLGQGPEFLIYFQGTGAADDSGLPNDRFFAVRPEGSVSTLKIQRTERGDSAVYLCASSTGGLDTGELFFGEGSRLTVL.

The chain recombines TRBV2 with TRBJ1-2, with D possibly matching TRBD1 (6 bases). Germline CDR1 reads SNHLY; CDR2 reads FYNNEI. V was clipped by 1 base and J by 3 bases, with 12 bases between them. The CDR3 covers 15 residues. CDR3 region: CASSEGVTGDYGYTF. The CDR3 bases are TGTGCCAGCAGTGAAGGTGTGACAGGTGACTATGGCTACACCTTC.

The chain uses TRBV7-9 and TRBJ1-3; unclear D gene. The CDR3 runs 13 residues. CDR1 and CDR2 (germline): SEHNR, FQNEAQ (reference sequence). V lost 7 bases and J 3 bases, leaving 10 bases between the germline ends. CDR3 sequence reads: CASTPPSGNTIYF. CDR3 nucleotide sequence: TGTGCCAGCACCCCACCGAGTGGAAACACCATATATTTT.

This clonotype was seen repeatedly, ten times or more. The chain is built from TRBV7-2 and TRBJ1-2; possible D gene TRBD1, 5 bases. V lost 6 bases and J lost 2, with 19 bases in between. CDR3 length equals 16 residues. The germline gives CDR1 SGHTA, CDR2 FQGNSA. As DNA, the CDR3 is TGTGCCAGCAGTCGCGGGGTCAGGGAGTGGAACTATGGCTACACCTTC. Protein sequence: CASSRGVREWNYGYTF.

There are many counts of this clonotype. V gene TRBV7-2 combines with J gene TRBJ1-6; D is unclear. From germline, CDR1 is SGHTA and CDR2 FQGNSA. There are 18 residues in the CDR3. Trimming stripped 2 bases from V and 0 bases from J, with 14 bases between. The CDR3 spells CASSLLFTASSYNSPLHF. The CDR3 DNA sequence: TGTGCCAGCAGCTTATTATTTACGGCGAGCTCCTATAATTCACCCCTCCACTTT.